This TCR beta chain was identified in a study of blood T cell repertoires in COVID-19. Study information: Italy, Spain and the United States were the sources of the convalescent and acute COVID-19 samples. PBMCs, B-cell-depleted T cells, or T cells provided the cDNA or gDNA that made up the material.

A word on this clone: Mismatch with germline at one junction end may stem from a read error.

The CDR3 consists of 12 residues. From germline, CDR1 is MNHNY and CDR2 SVGAGI (reference sequence). Per the original data handling: Nucleated cell counts were estimated from reference gene primer amplification. Clones were read by immunoSEQ multiplex PCR, and TCRdb kept only the in-frame ones, dropping some. V, J and clone size are taken as reported in that table, and D and trimming were inferred from the DNA itself. The data show more than 65,000 clones, around 80% seen once. This receptor was taken from a woman aged 45 to 65 with acute or convalescent COVID-19. Sequenced material: peripheral blood. V and J are TRBV6-6 and TRBJ2-7; 10 bases line up with TRBD1. The CDR3 spells CASSLGDRGPRF. CDR3 in DNA: TGTGCCAGCAGTTTGGGAGACAGGGGGCCGCGGTTC.